A selection of T cell receptor beta chains follows, all from one sample in a study of OX40 agonist ivuxolimab in advanced cancers. This table comes from immunoSEQ multiplex PCR, and its TCRdb copy is limited to in-frame clones, with some not included. The sample has 70,000 to 75,000 clones, about 85% seen once; the top ten hold 5.9%. This sample comprised CD4+ or CD8+ T cells sorted from blood, obtained in a trial of the OX40 agonist ivuxolimab. These receptors were taken from an adult with an advanced solid tumor such as melanoma, head and neck, liver or kidney cancer. Each CDR3 is given with its conserved first and last residue. D genes are given only for firm matches. Clone size is not always given. Where it is, it says once, few, many or a class for expanded clones.

D gene	clone size	V gene	J gene	CDR3 protein	CDR3 DNA
-	-	TRBV2	TRBJ1-1	CASSEEGFTTEAFF	TGTGCCAGCAGTGAAGAGGGGTTTACTACTGAAGCTTTCTTT
-	-	TRBV6-5	TRBJ2-1	CASSYLIGGEQFF	TGTGCCAGCAGTTACCTTATAGGGGGGGAACAGTTCTTC
-	few	TRBV6-1	TRBJ2-2	CASSRGVETGELFF	TGTGCCAGCAGTAGGGGGGTCGAAACCGGGGAGCTGTTTTTT
-	-	TRBV2	TRBJ1-5	CASSDEGVQPQHF	TGTGCCAGCAGTGATGAAGGGGTACAGCCCCAGCATTTT
TRBD2	-	TRBV7-8	TRBJ2-5	CASSRGSGMVGTQYF	TGTGCCAGCAGCCGCGGTAGCGGGATGGTGGGGACCCAGTACTTC
-	-	TRBV10-2	TRBJ2-1	CATTDYNEQFF	TGCGCCACCACAGATTACAATGAGCAGTTCTTC
-	-	TRBV11-2	TRBJ2-7	CASSRTGHKDYEQYF	TGTGCCAGCAGCCGAACGGGACACAAGGACTACGAGCAGTACTTC
-	once	TRBV6-5	TRBJ1-3	CASSYTPDSYIYF	TGTGCCAGCAGTTACACCCCGGACAGCTACATATATTTT
-	-	TRBV15	TRBJ1-4	CATSREGATNEKLFF	TGTGCCACCAGCAGGGAGGGAGCAACTAATGAAAAACTGTTTTTT
-	-	TRBV13	TRBJ2-3	CASSFWVGNRDTQYF	TGTGCCAGCAGCTTTTGGGTGGGGAATCGGGATACGCAGTATTTT
-	few	TRBV4-1	TRBJ1-1	CASSQSGRNTEAFF	TGCGCCAGCAGTCAATCGGGCAGGAACACTGAAGCTTTCTTT
-	-	TRBV4-3	TRBJ2-1	CASSQDLVYNEQFF	TGCGCCAGCAGCCAAGATCTGGTGTACAATGAGCAGTTCTTC
TRBD2	-	TRBV5-1	TRBJ2-7	CASSLAAGEGVEQYF	TGCGCCAGCAGCTTAGCGGCGGGAGAAGGGGTCGAGCAGTACTTC
-	once	TRBV7-3	TRBJ2-7	CASSLSEGLPYEQYF	TGTGCCAGCAGCTTAAGCGAGGGACTGCCCTACGAGCAGTACTTC
TRBD2	once	TRBV4-2	TRBJ2-5	CASSQGDGLGRETQYF	TGTGCCAGCAGCCAAGGGGACGGACTAGGGCGGGAGACCCAGTACTTC
-	-	TRBV28	TRBJ2-3	CASSLFGGYTDTQYF	TGTGCCAGCAGTTTATTTGGGGGGTACACAGATACGCAGTATTTT
TRBD1	-	TRBV7-3	TRBJ2-1	CASSQTGGAGNEQFF	TGTGCCAGCAGCCAAACAGGGGGCGCCGGCAATGAGCAGTTCTTC
-	once	TRBV6-6	TRBJ1-5	CASSYSGAGQPQHF	TGTGCCAGCAGTTACTCAGGGGCAGGGCAGCCCCAGCATTTT
TRBD2	-	TRBV4-1	TRBJ2-5	CASSPSGRGGETQYF	TGCGCCAGCAGCCCCAGTGGACGGGGAGGGGAGACCCAGTACTTC
-	-	TRBV27	TRBJ1-5	CASSLGQGNQPQHF	TGTGCCAGCAGTTTGGGTCAGGGCAATCAGCCCCAGCATTTT
TRBD1	few	TRBV6-5	TRBJ1-2	CASSYSAGGDFTF	TGTGCCAGCAGTTATTCGGCAGGGGGCGATTTCACCTTC
-	few	TRBV7-2	TRBJ2-7	CASSLGPPSYEQYF	TGTGCCAGCAGCTTGGGACCCCCCAGCTACGAGCAGTACTTC
-	-	TRBV4-2	TRBJ1-1	CASLGAAEAFF	TGTGCCTCGCTCGGGGCCGCTGAAGCTTTCTTT
TRBD1	once	TRBV19	TRBJ2-5	CASSISRSGGQETQYF	TGTGCCAGTAGTATTTCGAGGTCAGGGGGTCAAGAGACCCAGTACTTC
-	-	TRBV19	TRBJ2-6	CASSPDRGGANVLTF	TGTGCCAGTAGCCCAGATAGAGGCGGGGCCAACGTCCTGACTTTC